One sample yielded the 12 T cell receptor beta chains listed below, sequenced in a study of blood T cells in healthy people across ages. PCR was performed a second time for about 7 to 11 cycles using a sample-barcoded 5' primer and a J-beta primer mix. TCRdb passed the 5' RACE reads through MiXCR, listing each CDR3 protein once. This table has under 750,000 distinct CDR3 sequences, around 50% appearing once. Sample: blood. These receptors originate from a man older than 75 in good health.

This clonotype was observed a handful of times. The chain carries TRBV6-5 and TRBJ1-6; no definite D call. V gave up 0 bases and J gave up 0 bases, with 12 bases separating them. This CDR3 is built from 18 residues. Per germline, CDR1 MNHEY and CDR2 SVGAGI. The CDR3 sequence: CASSYSGGASSYNSPLHF. CDR3 DNA: TGTGCCAGCAGTTACTCGGGTGGAGCGAGCTCCTATAATTCACCCCTCCACTTT.

The chain recombines TRBV6-2 or TRBV6-3 with TRBJ2-5; possible D gene TRBD2, 5 bases. The V and J ends lost 4 bases and 5 bases respectively, with 14 bases between them. Per the germline V gene, CDR1 is MNHEY and CDR2 is SVGEGT. The CDR3 has 14 residues. The CDR3 reads CASSWVGVWETQYF. As DNA, the CDR3 is TGTGCCAGCAGTTGGGTCGGGGTGTGGGAGACCCAGTACTTC.

The chain recombines TRBV18 with TRBJ1-5, with a possible D match to TRBD1 (5 bases). The CDR3 runs 15 residues. From germline, CDR1 is KGHSH and CDR2 LQKENI. The V gene lost 6 bases and the J gene lost 0 bases, with 12 bases spanning the gap. The CDR3 sequence: CASSPGTDSNQPQHF. In nucleotides, the CDR3 is TGTGCCAGCTCGCCCGGGACGGATAGCAATCAGCCCCAGCATTTT.

V is TRBV28 and J is TRBJ2-5; 11 bases match TRBD2. The ends lost 5 bases at V and 2 bases at J; junction bases unmatched: 4. The germline gives CDR1 MDHEN, CDR2 SYDVKM. The CDR3 sequence is 15 residues long. The CDR3: CASSTLAGGQETQYF. The CDR3 DNA reads as TGTGCCAGCAGTACCTTAGCGGGAGGGCAAGAGACCCAGTACTTC. Drawing the rest from reference TRBV28 and TRBJ2-5, the complete variable domain is DVKVTQSSRYLVKRTGEKVFLECVQDMDHENMFWYRQDPGLGLRLIYFSYDVKMKEKGDIPEGYSVSREKKERFSLILESASTNQTSMYLCASSTLAGGQETQYFGPGTRLLVL.

The rearrangement joins TRBV20-1 to TRBJ1-2; D is unclear. Germline CDR1 DFQATT, CDR2 SNEGSKA (reference sequence). This CDR3 is built from 12 residues. The germline V and J ends were trimmed by 0 bases and 3 bases, with 5 bases remaining between them. CDR3 sequence reads: CSARDGYYGYTF. DNA for the CDR3: TGCAGTGCTAGAGACGGATACTATGGCTACACCTTC.

For this clonotype: Possible read error: a much larger clone is one base away. CDR3 in amino acids: CASNLAGLRTDTQYF. In DNA, the CDR3 is TGTGCCAGCAACTTAGCGGGGCTAAGGACAGATACGCAGTATTTT. The rearrangement links TRBV7-2 to TRBJ2-3; 8 bases match TRBD2. This CDR3 spans 15 amino acids. Per germline, CDR1 SGHTA and CDR2 FQGNSA.

The rearrangement uses TRBV29-1 and TRBJ2-1; no clear D gene. Trimming removed 4 bases from V and 6 bases from J, with 4 bases in between. The CDR3 length is 10 residues. Germline V gene sequence: CDR1 SQVTM, CDR2 ANQGSEA. CDR3 nucleotides: TGCAGCGTTGGTCCCAATGAGCAGTTCTTC. The encoded protein is CSVGPNEQFF.

The rearrangement uses TRBV12-3 or TRBV12-4 and TRBJ2-1; 12 bases align to TRBD1. V dropped 3 bases and J dropped 9; count of bases not matched to a gene: 6. The CDR3 sequence is 15 residues long. The CDR3 DNA follows: TGTGCCAGCAGTTTTTCGGGACAGGGGGCGTGTGAGCAGTTCTTC. Its protein is CASSFSGQGACEQFF.

This clonotype was detected a few times. The V gene is TRBV7-2, the J gene TRBJ2-1; 10 bases match TRBD2. J gave up 2 bases and V 5 bases, and 3 bases lay outside the gene matches. Germline V gene sequence: CDR1 SGHTA, CDR2 FQGNSA. CDR3 size: 15 residues. The CDR3 reads CASSRSGGAYNEQFF. In nucleotides, the CDR3 is TGTGCCAGCAGCCGCAGCGGGGGGGCCTACAATGAGCAGTTCTTC.

This chain links TRBV7-9 with TRBJ2-3; 7 bases fit TRBD2. This CDR3 comprises 16 residues. The germline V gene has CDR1 SEHNR and CDR2 FQNEAQ (reference sequence). Trimming removed 7 bases from V and 1 base from J; junction bases left unmatched: 11. The CDR3 DNA follows: TGTGCCAGCAACCTATGGAGTGGGAGGGGCACAGATACGCAGTATTTT. Residues: CASNLWSGRGTDTQYF. The whole variable domain, remainder taken from reference TRBV7-9 and TRBJ2-3, is DTGVSQNPRHKITKRGQNVTFRCDPISEHNRLYWYRQTLGQGPEFLTYFQNEAQLEKSRLLSDRFSAERPKGSFSTLEIQRTEQGDSAMYLCASNLWSGRGTDTQYFGPGTRLTVL.

A few counts support this clonotype. The chain couples TRBV7-2 to TRBJ1-2, with TRBD1 as a possible D gene (5 bases). CDR1 is SGHTA, CDR2 FQGNSA, per germline. CDR3 length: 15 amino acids. Trimming removed 6 bases from V and 4 bases from J, with 18 bases in between. CDR3 sequence (DNA): TGTGCCAGCAGAGAGGCGGGCCAGGGTGGCTATGGCTACACCTTC. Protein: CASREAGQGGYGYTF.

The sample holds a few counts of this clonotype. The chain has TRBV9 and TRBJ1-4, with D perhaps TRBD1 (5 bases). Germline CDR1 and CDR2: SGDLS and YYNGEE. The V end lost 3 bases, the J end lost 3 bases, and 12 bases lay between the germline ends. This CDR3 region has 15 residues. This chain's CDR3 is CASSAGRASNEKLFF. In nucleotides, the CDR3 is TGTGCCAGCAGCGCAGGCAGGGCGTCTAATGAAAAACTGTTTTTT.